One sample yielded the 17 T cell receptor beta chains listed below, sequenced in a study of cytomegalovirus exposure and HLA in healthy donors. Primers for the PCR totalled 60 Vbeta and 13 Jbeta. The protocol was immunoSEQ multiplex PCR, while the TCRdb copy is restricted to in-frame clones and leaves out a portion. The sample contains about 120,000 clones, 70% to 85% of which appear only once. Sequenced: PBMCs. Receptor source: a human donor in good health.

Details on this clone: Within the sample, other DNA sequences also encode this same CDR3. The CDR3 DNA reads TGCGCCAGCGCCCCCGGCTCCGGGACAACTTACAATGAGCAGTTCTTC. It codes for CASAPGSGTTYNEQFF. The chain couples TRBV4-1 to TRBJ2-1; TRBD1 is a possible D gene (6 bases). Germline assignment: CDR1 MGHRA and CDR2 YSYEKL. Between the trimmed V and J ends, which lost 8 bases and 4 bases, there was a span of 21 bases. This CDR3 contains 16 residues.

The chain recombines TRBV15 with TRBJ1-1; perhaps TRBD1 as D (5 bases). V was cut by 5 bases and J by 0 bases, with 10 bases left in between. This CDR3 has 14 amino acids. Germline assignment: CDR1 LNHNV and CDR2 YYDKDF (reference sequence). CDR3 nucleotide sequence: TGTGCCACCAGCGCCGGACAACTGAACACTGAAGCTTTCTTT. It specifies CATSAGQLNTEAFF.

This clone was picked up a small number of times. This chain uses TRBV25-1 with TRBJ2-7, with D perhaps matching TRBD1 (5 bases). Trimming left V 6 bases short and J 6 bases short, with 6 bases between. This CDR3 has 10 residues. Germline CDR1 MGHDK, CDR2 SYGVNS. This CDR3 is CASRGAEQYF. CDR3 bases: TGTGCCAGCAGAGGGGCCGAGCAGTACTTC.

The rearrangement joins TRBV6-1 to TRBJ1-1; 8 bases agree with TRBD1. This CDR3 is built from 14 residues. Germline V gene data show CDR1 as MNHNS and CDR2 as SASEGT. V dropped 6 bases and J dropped 11; count of bases not matched to a gene: 14. DNA for the CDR3: TGTGCCAGCAGCAGACCCGGACAGGGAAGGATGGCTTTCTTT. Translated, it gives CASSRPGQGRMAFF.

The chain recombines TRBV7-6 with TRBJ1-1; the D is unclear. CDR1 is SGHVS and CDR2 is FNYEAQ in the germline V gene. This CDR3 comprises 14 residues. V gave up 2 bases and J gave up 4 bases, with 11 bases separating them. Here the CDR3 DNA reads TGTGCCAGCAGCTTAAACCCGACGGGCACTGAAGCTTTCTTT. This encodes CASSLNPTGTEAFF. The whole variable domain, filled in from reference TRBV7-6 and TRBJ1-1, reads GAGVSQSPRYKVTKRGQDVALRCDPISGHVSLYWYRQALGQGPEFLTYFNYEAQQDKSGLPNDRFSAERPEGSISTLTIQRTEQRDSAMYRCASSLNPTGTEAFFGQGTRLTVV.

The rearrangement joins TRBV15 to TRBJ2-4; 7 bases align to TRBD2. CDR1 and CDR2 (germline): LNHNV, YYDKDF (reference sequence). V shed 3 bases and J 1 base; nucleotides not matched to a gene: 0. The CDR3 runs 14 residues. This chain's CDR3 is CATSSGGAKNIQYF. The CDR3 nucleotides read TGTGCCACCAGCAGCGGGGGGGCCAAAAACATTCAGTACTTC.

The rearrangement uses TRBV29-1 and TRBJ2-3, with 13 bases matching TRBD2. Germline CDR1 reads SQVTM; CDR2 reads ANQGSEA. The CDR3 loop spans 13 amino acids. V trimming: 8 bases; J trimming: 5 bases; junction bases outside the gene matches: 4. The CDR3 protein is CSTWTSGRDTQYF. CDR3 DNA: TGCAGCACCTGGACTAGCGGGAGAGATACGCAGTATTTT.

As regards this clone: The junction departs from the called germline gene at one end, perhaps through a read error. The J gene is TRBJ2-5, the V gene TRBV5-4, with 7 bases aligning to TRBD2. The germline CDR1 and CDR2 sequences are SGHNT and YYREEE (reference sequence). This CDR3 is 17 amino acids long. The CDR3 DNA is TGTGCCAGCAGCCCGGGGGGACGGGGGATAAACCAAGAGGCCCAGTACTTC. Translation gives CASSPGGRGINQEAQYF.

The rearrangement uses TRBV6-1 and TRBJ1-2; TRBD1 matches at 7 bases. This CDR3 comprises 13 residues. Unmatched junction bases numbered 3, after V lost 1 base and J lost 7 bases. Germline-derived CDR1 and CDR2 are MNHNS and SASEGT. CDR3 coding DNA: TGTGCCAGCAGTGAAGTGGGACAGCTTGGCTACACCTTC. The encoded protein is CASSEVGQLGYTF.

The rearrangement links TRBV5-1 to TRBJ2-3; 9 positions match TRBD2. The germline CDR1 and CDR2 sequences are SGHRS and YFSETQ. Germline trimming cut 2 bases from V and 0 bases from J; bases unmatched to any gene: 4. This CDR3 contains 16 residues. CDR3 in DNA: TGCGCCAGCAGCTTAGCTAGCGGGGCGAGCACAGATACGCAGTATTTT. Protein product: CASSLASGASTDTQYF.

V and J are TRBV14 and TRBJ1-6; D remains unclear. The ends were cut back, 1 base at V and 6 bases at J, with 13 bases in the middle. CDR3 length equals 16 residues. The germline CDR1 and CDR2 sequences are SGHDN and FVKESK. CDR3 in amino acids: CASSQGFGRLNSPLHF. For the CDR3, the DNA is TGTGCCAGCAGCCAAGGGTTCGGCAGGCTTAATTCACCCCTCCACTTT.

A single count supports this clone. This sequence joins TRBV5-4 and TRBJ2-1, with D unclear. The CDR3 consists of 15 residues. Germline lookup yields CDR1 SGHNT and CDR2 YYREEE (reference sequence). Trimming pared 0 bases from V and 1 base from J, leaving 8 bases between. Written as DNA, the CDR3 is TGTGCCAGCAGCTTGGCGCGTCAATCCTACAATGAGCAGTTCTTC. This translates into CASSLARQSYNEQFF.

This clone was seen more than once but under ten times. The chain carries TRBV4-2 and TRBJ1-5; D may be TRBD1 (6 bases). V lost 3 bases and J lost 0, with 12 bases in between. The V gene's germline CDR1 is LGHNA and CDR2 YNFKEQ. The CDR3 spans 16 residues. The CDR3 DNA sequence: TGTGCCAGCAGCCAGTTCGACAGGTATAGCAATCAGCCCCAGCATTTT. It translates to CASSQFDRYSNQPQHF.

This chain links TRBV5-6 with TRBJ1-2; 7 nucleotides line up with TRBD1. Trimming took 4 bases from V and 4 from J; bases not matched to a gene: 7. Germline V gene data show CDR1 as SGHDT and CDR2 as YYEEEE. The CDR3 has 14 residues. The CDR3 DNA is TGTGCCAGCAGCCTACAGGGGATCCCCTATGGCTACACCTTC. Translating gives CASSLQGIPYGYTF.

This clone was seen only once. The V gene is TRBV7-3, the J gene TRBJ2-1; D might be TRBD2 (6 bases). This CDR3 has 13 amino acids. V lost 5 bases to trimming and J lost 7 bases, with 12 bases between them. Germline V gene data show CDR1 as SGHTA and CDR2 as FQGTGA. DNA for the CDR3: TGTGCCAGCAGCCCCGGACTACATAATGAGCAGTTCTTC. As protein: CASSPGLHNEQFF.

V is TRBV10-3 and J is TRBJ1-2; 7 nucleotides match TRBD1. Losses at the gene ends were 7 bases for V and 2 bases for J; bases not matched to a gene: 4. This CDR3 is 13 amino acids long. Germline V gives CDR1 ENHRY, CDR2 SYGVKD. Here the CDR3 DNA reads TGTGCCATCACCGAGACAGGGAACTATGGCTACACCTTC. It is translated as CAITETGNYGYTF.

The rearrangement links TRBV6-5 to TRBJ1-2; D unclear. Between the trimmed V and J ends, which lost 6 bases and 2 bases, there was a span of 13 bases. The CDR3 consists of 14 residues. Germline CDR1 MNHEY, CDR2 SVGAGI. The CDR3 DNA sequence: TGTGCCAGCAGATATACCTCACGGAACTATGGCTACACCTTC. It codes for CASRYTSRNYGYTF.